The present T cell receptor beta chain was sequenced within a study of CD8 T cells in Susac syndrome (dated by TCRdb to the late 2010s). Regarding the complete study: Whether CD8+ T cell activation and differentiation in Susac syndrome was antigen driven was tested using repertoire sequencing. CD8+ T cell repertoire clonality was compared between 12 healthy donors, roughly 14 Susac syndrome patients and fewer than 19 multiple sclerosis patients. Study-level results and caveats: The TCR sequencing and HLA analysis was acknowledged to have included a relatively small number of individuals.

V loses 1 base of germline sequence and J loses 4 bases, and the interval between the two ends is 17 bases. The CDR3 numbers 16 residues from cysteine through phenylalanine. Of the read, only the CDR3 DNA is kept; its 48 bases are in frame from base 1. In the germline V gene, CDR1 corresponds to MGHDK and CDR2 to SYGVNS. Peripheral blood CD8+ and CD4+ T cells from healthy donors, Susac syndrome patients and multiple sclerosis patients were profiled using high-throughput TCR beta sequencing. The multiple sclerosis controls were treatment-naive patients who had stable or active relapsing-remitting disease and met the revised McDonald criteria. Bulk CD8+ and CD4+ T cells were purified magnetically by negative isolation, whereas CD8+ TEMRA cells were enriched by FACS. Blood was collected in EDTA tubes and processed within 24 hours, with PBMCs isolated through density gradient centrifugation. PBMCs intended for TCR sequencing were cryopreserved in liquid nitrogen and thawed later in a water bath at 37 degrees C. A purity of at least 90% was achieved for sorted or isolated CD4+, CD8+ and CD8+ TEMRA cells.

RNA was extracted using the RNeasy kit, and roughly 0.45 to 1 ug of the RNA was reverse transcribed with random hexamers. The immunoSEQ multiplex PCR assay, which covers 54 Vbeta and 13 Jbeta segments, was used to amplify TCR beta CDR3 regions. PCR amplification bias was corrected by using a synthetic template baseline for primer optimization and computational correction. The paper's data handling went like this. Only productive sequences were kept, with reads annotated to V, D and J genes according to IMGT and analyzed in immunoSEQ Analyzer. Clonality was calculated as one minus the Shannon entropy normalized by log2 of the number of productive unique sequences. For each patient and control, public and private clones were evaluated among the 100 most prevalent clones. Clones were defined as Susac-specific if absent from the healthy and MS cohorts, from some 1,000 published viral clones and from other ImmuneACCESS disease sequences. TCRdb took the public reads, trimmed them with fastp at Q25, ran MiXCR for clone calling and kept in-frame beta chains. Rows with a matching CDR3 protein are joined into one entry that keeps the most common DNA and genes. The V and J calls here are based on TCRdb, not the publication. Recorded for this sample are 330,000 or so distinct CDR3 sequences; over 75% of them occurred a single time. The leading ten clones occupy approximately 0.18% of the sample.

Comment on this clonotype: Its antigen target is currently unknown. Base-call qualities are not available, and no considerably larger clone is one nucleotide away.

The specimen sequenced was CD8+ T cells from PBMCs. The chain is made from TRBV25-1 and TRBJ2-7; the D region possibly corresponds to TRBD2 (5 bases align). This TCR came from a human donor with multiple sclerosis. CDR3 sequence: CASSESWARGLYEQYF. The DNA sequence is given as TGTGCCAGCAGTGAATCCTGGGCCCGAGGGCTTTACGAGCAGTACTTC.